This T cell receptor beta chain derives from a study of blood T cell repertoires in COVID-19. The wider study: T cells, B-cell-depleted T cells, or PBMCs provided the cDNA or gDNA that served as material.

This CDR3 has 14 amino acids. Per the germline V gene, CDR1 is SGHDT and CDR2 is YYEEEE. The ends lost 4 bases at V and 5 bases at J; junction bases unmatched: 5. Profiled with immunoSEQ multiplex PCR; TCRdb holds only in-frame clones, not every one. The table lists 200,000 or so clones, approximately 90% of them singletons. The chain employs TRBV5-6 and TRBJ1-5; 8 nucleotides match TRBD1. The origin of this receptor is a man aged 50 or older with acute or convalescent COVID-19. The material sequenced was peripheral blood. The CDR3 loop reads CASSGRGRDQPQHF. CDR3 coding DNA: TGTGCCAGCAGCGGCAGGGGGCGCGATCAGCCCCAGCATTTT. The whole variable domain, filled in from reference TRBV5-6 and TRBJ1-5, reads DAGVTQSPTHLIKTRGQQVTLRCSPKSGHDTVSWYQQALGQGPQFIFQYYEEEERQRGNFPDRFSGHQFPNYSSELNVNALLLGDSALYLCASSGRGRDQPQHFGDGTRLSIL.